One sample yielded the 24 T cell receptor beta chains listed below, sequenced in a study of blood T cell repertoires in COVID-19. TCRdb's table, derived via immunoSEQ multiplex PCR, lists solely in-frame clones and lacks some. The table lists roughly 230,000 clones, about 87% of them singletons. The specimen was peripheral blood. Receptor source: a man in his 70s with acute or convalescent COVID-19.

This chain joins TRBV5-1 and TRBJ2-1, with TRBD2 matching 10 bases. Per the germline V gene, CDR1 is SGHRS and CDR2 is YFSETQ. The CDR3 sequence is 15 residues long. V was clipped by 4 bases and J by 5 bases; unmatched bases: 6. This chain's CDR3 is CASSVLAGSDNEQFF. Written as DNA, the CDR3 is TGCGCCAGCAGCGTACTAGCGGGGTCAGACAATGAGCAGTTCTTC.

The V gene is TRBV30, the J gene TRBJ1-1, with D unclear. V lost 2 bases to trimming and J lost 4 bases, with 14 bases between them. Germline assignment: CDR1 GTSNPN and CDR2 SVGIG (reference sequence). CDR3 length: 14 amino acids. CDR3 residues: CAWSSPGRSTEAFF. CDR3 DNA: TGTGCCTGGAGTTCTCCAGGTCGCAGCACTGAAGCTTTCTTT.

The chain links TRBV5-6 to TRBJ1-2; D is uncertain. V shed 4 bases and J shed 3 bases, with 16 bases lying between them. Germline assignment: CDR1 SGHDT and CDR2 YYEEEE. This CDR3 has 15 amino acids. The CDR3, as DNA: TGTGCCAGCAGCGATAGACAATCCCGACACTATGGCTACACCTTC. This gives the protein CASSDRQSRHYGYTF.

V and J are TRBV6-2 or TRBV6-3 and TRBJ2-5, with a possible D match to TRBD1 (6 bases). The CDR3 consists of 17 residues. Between the trimmed V and J ends, which lost 0 bases and 3 bases, there was a span of 17 bases. Germline V lookup: CDR1 MNHEY, CDR2 SVGEGT. CDR3 DNA: TGTGCCAGCAGTTACTCACTCCCGCTCCGGACAGAAGAGACCCAGTACTTC. Its translation is CASSYSLPLRTEETQYF.

The chain is built from TRBV23-1 and TRBJ2-1; the D gene is possibly TRBD2 (6 bases). TRBV23-1 is given ORF status, its function remaining uncertain. V was trimmed by 5 bases and J by 4 bases, leaving 15 bases between them. The CDR3 sequence is 15 residues long. The CDR3 reads CASSGAAGRYNEQFF. The CDR3 bases are TGCGCCAGCAGTGGCGCGGCGGGGAGGTACAATGAGCAGTTCTTC.

The gene calls are TRBV10-2 and TRBJ2-1; no definite D call. The CDR3 has 12 amino acids. V shed 3 bases and J shed 4 bases, with 4 bases lying between them. CDR1 WSHSY and CDR2 SAAADI come from the germline V gene. CDR3 nucleotides: TGCGCCAGCAGTGACAGTTACAATGAGCAGTTCTTC. Encoded protein: CASSDSYNEQFF.

This chain joins TRBV5-1 and TRBJ1-1, with D perhaps TRBD1 (6 bases). Germline loops: CDR1 SGHRS, CDR2 YFSETQ. This CDR3 region has 13 residues. V was shortened by 4 bases and J by 1 base, with 8 bases between the two germline ends. CDR3 amino acids: CASSGDKNTEAFF. CDR3 nucleotides: TGCGCCAGCAGCGGGGACAAGAACACTGAAGCTTTCTTT.

Note on this clone: The junction and the germline gene differ at one end; a read error may be behind it. V and J are TRBV2 and TRBJ2-2; TRBD2 agrees at 14 bases. Per germline, CDR1 SNHLY and CDR2 FYNNEI. This CDR3 has 16 residues. In DNA, the CDR3 is TGTGCCAGCAGAGAAGGACTAGCGGGAGGAACCGGGGAGCTGTTTTTT. Its translation is CASREGLAGGTGELFF.

This clone was counted once. The V gene is TRBV27, the J gene TRBJ2-1; TRBD2 matches 13 bases. V was clipped by 4 bases and J by 13 bases; unmatched bases: 4. The CDR3 loop spans 13 amino acids. The V gene's germline CDR1 is MNHEY and CDR2 SMNVEV (reference sequence). This chain's CDR3 is CASSSTSGRIQFF. The CDR3 nucleotides are TGTGCCAGCAGTTCGACTAGCGGGAGGATTCAGTTCTTC.

CDR3 sequence (DNA): TGTGCCAGCAGCTTAAACCCTAGCTACTCCTACGAGCAGTACTTC. Its protein is CASSLNPSYSYEQYF. This sequence joins TRBV7-3 and TRBJ2-7; TRBD2 is a possible D gene (5 bases). The V gene lost 1 base and the J gene lost 0 bases, with 10 bases spanning the gap. Germline CDR1 is SGHTA and CDR2 is FQGTGA. The CDR3 extends over 15 amino acids.

This sequence joins TRBV5-1 and TRBJ2-1; D possibly corresponds to TRBD1 (5 bases). Looked up from germline, CDR1 is SGHRS and CDR2 is YFSETQ. This CDR3 is built from 15 residues. The ends were cut back, 0 bases at V and 3 bases at J, with 10 bases in the middle. The CDR3, as DNA: TGCGCCAGCAGCTTGGAAGGGGTGAGCTACAATGAGCAGTTCTTC. Its protein product is CASSLEGVSYNEQFF.

The rearrangement uses TRBV19 and TRBJ1-1; TRBD1 aligns across 7 bases. CDR3 length equals 15 residues. The ends lost 6 bases at V and 0 bases at J; junction bases unmatched: 7. Germline loops: CDR1 LNHDA, CDR2 SQIVND (reference sequence). DNA of the CDR3: TGTGCCAGTAGCGATACGGGACAGATGAACACTGAAGCTTTCTTT. Protein: CASSDTGQMNTEAFF.

The V call is TRBV18, the J call TRBJ1-5, with D unresolved. There are 14 residues in the CDR3. Trimming removed 5 bases from V and 4 bases from J, with 12 bases in between. In germline, CDR1 is KGHSH, CDR2 LQKENI. This CDR3 reads CASSASRGNQPQHF. In DNA, the CDR3 is TGTGCCAGCTCAGCGTCTCGGGGAAATCAGCCCCAGCATTTT.

In its sample, this clone was seen a few times. The chain combines TRBV4-2 with TRBJ1-4, with 8 nucleotides matching TRBD1. The length of the CDR3 is 15 residues. Germline V gene data show CDR1 as LGHNA and CDR2 as YNFKEQ. V gave up 4 bases and J gave up 8 bases; unmatched junction bases: 9. CDR3 nucleotide sequence: TGTGCCAGCAGCCCGATTGGACAGGGAAAGGAAAAACTGTTTTTT. Translation gives CASSPIGQGKEKLFF.

The chain has TRBV19 and TRBJ2-5; 8 bases match TRBD2. Trimming took 5 bases from V and 3 from J; bases not matched to a gene: 8. The CDR3 has 15 amino acids. The germline gives CDR1 LNHDA, CDR2 SQIVND (reference sequence). The CDR3 spells CASSPWGAGEETQYF. In nucleotides, the CDR3 is TGTGCCAGTAGTCCCTGGGGAGCGGGAGAAGAGACCCAGTACTTC.

J is TRBJ2-3 and V is TRBV18, with 8 bases aligning to TRBD2. V shed 0 bases, J shed 5 bases, and the junction held 10 bases outside the gene matches. Germline V CDR1 and CDR2: KGHSH, LQKENI. The CDR3 is 17 amino acids. The CDR3 reads CASSPPAAGDREDTQYF. CDR3 nucleotides: TGTGCCAGCTCACCACCGGCAGCGGGAGACCGCGAAGATACGCAGTATTTT. The variable domain in full, with the rest retrieved from reference TRBV18 and TRBJ2-3, is NAGVMQNPRHLVRRRGQEARLRCSPMKGHSHVYWYRQLPEEGLKFMVYLQKENIIDESGMPKERFSAEFPKEGPSILRIQQVVRGDSAAYFCASSPPAAGDREDTQYFGPGTRLTVL.

This chain joins TRBV28 and TRBJ1-1; D gene ambiguous. Germline loops: CDR1 MDHEN, CDR2 SYDVKM. Trimming took 7 bases from V and 2 from J, leaving 14 bases between them. The CDR3 sequence is 14 residues long. The CDR3 loop is CASTRGSANTEAFF. The CDR3 nucleotides read TGTGCCAGCACTCGAGGGTCCGCCAACACTGAAGCTTTCTTT.

The CDR3 sequence is CAISEPGTGNYGYTF. The CDR3 DNA follows: TGTGCCATCAGTGAGCCCGGGACAGGGAACTATGGCTACACCTTC. The chain employs TRBV10-3 and TRBJ1-2; 9 bases fit TRBD1. After removal of 2 bases from V and 2 bases from J, the junction contained 3 bases not matched to a gene. Germline V gives CDR1 ENHRY, CDR2 SYGVKD. This CDR3 is built from 15 residues.

This sequence joins TRBV5-1 and TRBJ2-3; the match to TRBD2 covers 9 bases. The germline V gene encodes CDR1 SGHRS and CDR2 YFSETQ. V lost 3 bases, J lost 5 bases, and 7 bases stayed unmatched. CDR3 length: 15 residues. The CDR3 nucleotides read TGCGCCAGCAGCTGGATAGCGGGAGAGGGAGATACGCAGTATTTT. Translation: CASSWIAGEGDTQYF.

The gene calls are TRBV2 and TRBJ1-1; no clear D gene. The CDR3 has 13 amino acids. Germline assignment: CDR1 SNHLY and CDR2 FYNNEI. V lost 3 bases, J lost 2 bases, and 7 bases lay in between. The CDR3 spells CASSDRRNTEAFF. The CDR3 DNA follows: TGTGCCAGCAGTGACAGGCGTAACACTGAAGCTTTCTTT.

This clone was counted once. The chain couples TRBV6-5 to TRBJ1-2; D is perhaps TRBD1 (5 bases). Germline CDR1 reads MNHEY; CDR2 reads SVGAGI. Trimming shortened V by 7 bases and J by 8 bases, and 23 bases separated the two germline ends. The CDR3 contains 15 residues. The DNA of the CDR3 is TGTGCCAGCACCTCGTGGGTCACAGGACCTCGGGGCTACACCTTC. Encoded protein: CASTSWVTGPRGYTF.

The chain is built from TRBV7-6 and TRBJ2-7; 13 bases match TRBD2. This CDR3 region has 16 residues. The J segment lost 10 bases and the V segment lost 2 bases, leaving 11 bases of the junction unmatched. Germline-derived CDR1 and CDR2 are SGHVS and FNYEAQ. CDR3 nucleotides: TGTGCCAGCAGCTTATGGAACCGGACTAGCGGGAGAATCCAGTACTTC. Amino acid sequence: CASSLWNRTSGRIQYF.

The V call is TRBV19, the J call TRBJ1-2; 9 bases are shared with TRBD1. Germline V gene data show CDR1 as LNHDA and CDR2 as SQIVND (reference sequence). After removal of 7 bases from V and 1 base from J, the junction contained 7 bases not matched to a gene. CDR3 size: 15 residues. The DNA of the CDR3 is TGTGCCAGTACTCCAACAGGGGGCGGTAACTATGGCTACACCTTC. Translating it yields CASTPTGGGNYGYTF.

The chain links TRBV13 to TRBJ1-2; TRBD1 aligns across 7 bases. The CDR3 contains 17 residues. V was clipped by 0 bases and J by 2 bases; unmatched bases: 9. CDR1 and CDR2 from the germline V gene are PRHDT and FYEKMQ (reference sequence). CDR3: CASSLGLRQGLNYGYTF. In nucleotides, the CDR3 is TGTGCCAGCAGCTTAGGCCTTAGACAGGGCTTGAACTATGGCTACACCTTC.